The 23 T cell receptor beta chains below all came from one sample that was sequenced in a study of blood T cells in healthy people across ages (dated by TCRdb to the mid-2010s). The method was 5' RACE. Sequencing instrument: Illumina HiSeq 2500. A second PCR of roughly 7 to 11 cycles was performed with a sample-barcoded 5' primer and a J-beta primer mix. The public reads were run again by TCRdb, first through fastp at Q25 and then through MiXCR, and only productive beta chains were kept. Identical CDR3 protein sequences are pooled into one entry, listed with their most common genes and DNA. For this sample there are about 930,000 distinct CDR3 sequences; 25% to 35% appear just once. About 10% of the sample is taken by the ten largest. This sample was shared with a second study, whose subject was T cells of mothers and their children.

The material sequenced was blood. The receptor source for this set is a woman aged 35 to 49 in good health.

This clonotype was seen repeatedly, ten times or more. This chain joins TRBV7-2 and TRBJ2-7; 7 bases map to TRBD1. The germline gives CDR1 SGHTA, CDR2 FQGNSA. This CDR3 comprises 16 residues. V was pared by 4 bases and J by 3 bases, with 12 bases of the junction left unmatched. The CDR3 protein is CASSSYLTDRSYEQYF. CDR3 nucleotide sequence: TGTGCCAGCAGCTCGTACCTAACGGACAGGAGCTACGAGCAGTACTTC.

The V and J genes are TRBV24-1 and TRBJ2-2, with 14 nucleotides matching TRBD2. With V trimmed by 9 bases and J by 4 bases, 6 bases remained unmatched. CDR1 and CDR2 from the germline V gene are KGHDR and SFDVKD. The CDR3 sequence is 16 residues long. CDR3 sequence (DNA): TGTGCCACCCCGGGACTAGCGGGAGAGGGCACCGGGGAGCTGTTTTTT. The encoded protein is CATPGLAGEGTGELFF.

As for this clonotype: A much larger clone lies a single base off, so this may be a read error. The chain recombines TRBV9 with TRBJ2-3; D unresolved. Per germline, CDR1 SGDLS and CDR2 YYNGEE. The CDR3 runs to 13 residues. CDR3 in amino acids: CANSVDSPDTQYF. Here the CDR3 DNA reads TGTGCCAACAGCGTAGATTCCCCAGATACGCAGTATTTT. Full variable domain (rest looked up from reference TRBV9 and TRBJ2-3): DSGVTQTPKHLITATGQRVTLRCSPRSGDLSVYWYQQSLDQGLQFLIQYYNGEERAKGNILERFSAQQFPDLHSELNLSSLELGDSALYFCANSVDSPDTQYFGPGTRLTVL.

V usage is TRBV6-2 or TRBV6-3 and J usage is TRBJ1-2; TRBD1 aligns across 8 bases. Germline CDR1 and CDR2: MNHEY and SVGEGT. V shed 8 bases, J shed 4 bases, and the junction held 15 bases outside the gene matches. This CDR3 contains 16 residues. CDR3 in amino acids: CASSKRDLDRAYGYTF. In DNA form, the CDR3 reads TGTGCCAGCTCCAAGCGGGATTTGGACAGGGCCTATGGCTACACCTTC.

This clonotype appeared many times. The chain has TRBV4-3 and TRBJ2-3, with 9 bases identical to TRBD2. The V gene end was trimmed by 4 bases and the J gene end by 3 bases; junction bases not matched to a gene: 8. This CDR3 has 16 amino acids. CDR1 is LGHNA, CDR2 YSLEER, per germline. CDR3 in amino acids: CASSPRRAGGTDTQYF. Here the CDR3 DNA reads TGCGCCAGCAGCCCCCGCCGGGCGGGGGGGACAGATACGCAGTATTTT.

This clonotype was recorded many times. The chain combines TRBV12-3 or TRBV12-4 with TRBJ2-7; 8 positions agree with TRBD1. V lost 6 bases and J lost 6; bases outside the gene matches: 10. This CDR3 has 14 amino acids. CDR3 nucleotide sequence: TGTGCCAGCAGCCAGGCGGACAGGGTGGGCGAGCAGTACTTC. It codes for CASSQADRVGEQYF.

This clonotype was seen only a few times. The V gene is TRBV3-1, the J gene TRBJ2-7; 10 nucleotides agree with TRBD1. The CDR3 is made up of 14 amino acids. Germline V lookup: CDR1 LGHDT, CDR2 YNNKEL (reference sequence). With V trimmed by 7 bases and J by 2 bases, 5 bases remained unmatched. CDR3 loop: CASKEGQGTYEQYF. The CDR3 DNA sequence: TGTGCCAGCAAAGAGGGACAGGGGACCTACGAGCAGTACTTC.

Regarding this clonotype: With a much larger clone just one base away, this may be a read error. This chain links TRBV20-1 with TRBJ2-7; maybe TRBD1 (5 bases). CDR3 size: 12 residues. Germline assignment: CDR1 DFQATT and CDR2 SNEGSKA (reference sequence). CDR3 in amino acids: CSARGPTYEQCF. The CDR3 DNA follows: TGCAGTGCTAGGGGGCCCACCTACGAGCAGTGCTTC.

The genes are TRBV29-1 and TRBJ1-3, with D possibly matching TRBD1 (5 bases). CDR3 length: 12 amino acids. Trimming shortened V by 4 bases and J by 4 bases, and 8 bases separated the two germline ends. Germline V gene sequence: CDR1 SQVTM, CDR2 ANQGSEA. This CDR3 is CSVGDSGNTIYF. CDR3 nucleotides: TGCAGCGTTGGCGACAGCGGAAACACCATATATTTT.

This clonotype was seen only a few times. CDR3 residues: CASSSPGGGSETQYF. Here the CDR3 DNA reads TGTGCCAGCAGCTCCCCAGGGGGGGGCTCGGAGACCCAGTACTTC. The gene calls are TRBV28 and TRBJ2-5; D may be TRBD1 or TRBD2 (7 bases each). Germline V gives CDR1 MDHEN, CDR2 SYDVKM. Trimming left V 6 bases short and J 5 bases short, with 19 bases between. The CDR3 loop spans 15 amino acids.

This clonotype showed up just once. The gene calls are TRBV7-2 and TRBJ1-1; 7 positions match TRBD1. This CDR3 spans 15 amino acids. J was trimmed by 4 bases and V by 5 bases; bases with no gene match: 10. Germline lookup yields CDR1 SGHTA and CDR2 FQGNSA. Written as DNA, the CDR3 is TGTGCCAGCAGCCTGAGGACAGGTAGGAGCACTGAAGCTTTCTTT. The encoded protein is CASSLRTGRSTEAFF.

About this clonotype: This may arise from a read error, as a much more abundant clone is one base away. The genes are TRBV3-1 and TRBJ2-1; D is perhaps TRBD1 (6 bases). Trimming took off 1 base at V and 13 bases at J, with 20 bases between the two ends. The V gene's germline CDR1 is LGHDT and CDR2 YNNKEL (reference sequence). CDR3 length: 15 residues. The CDR3: CASSQADRRSETQFF. The CDR3 DNA reads TGTGCCAGCAGCCAAGCTGACAGGAGGTCGGAGACCCAGTTCTTC.

The genes are TRBV29-1 and TRBJ2-3; D unclear. This CDR3 is built from 12 residues. Germline lookup yields CDR1 SQVTM and CDR2 ANQGSEA. The V end lost 3 bases, the J end lost 0 bases, and 4 bases lay between the germline ends. The CDR3 coding sequence is TGCAGCGTTGATCAAAGCACAGATACGCAGTATTTT. Its translation is CSVDQSTDTQYF.

This chain connects TRBV5-1 to TRBJ2-1; 9 bases fit TRBD1. Losses at the gene ends were 0 bases for V and 2 bases for J; bases not matched to a gene: 3. The CDR3 is 16 residues long. Germline CDR1 SGHRS, CDR2 YFSETQ. CDR3 coding DNA: TGCGCCAGCAGCTTGGTATACAGGGGGCCCTACAATGAGCAGTTCTTC. It codes for CASSLVYRGPYNEQFF.

This clonotype was seen many times. This chain joins TRBV7-9 and TRBJ2-1, with TRBD2 matching 8 bases. The ends lost 4 bases at V and 5 bases at J; junction bases unmatched: 10. The germline V gene has CDR1 SEHNR and CDR2 FQNEAQ (reference sequence). The CDR3 extends over 16 amino acids. DNA of the CDR3: TGTGCCAGCAGCTCCGGGGGGGCAGTCCAAAACAATGAGCAGTTCTTC. Residues: CASSSGGAVQNNEQFF.

The chain couples TRBV7-9 to TRBJ2-3, with D tentatively TRBD2 (7 bases). Germline-derived CDR1 and CDR2 are SEHNR and FQNEAQ (reference sequence). The CDR3 is 17 amino acids. Trimming shortened V by 7 bases and J by 1 base, and 21 bases separated the two germline ends. The CDR3 is CASKPNSPGGGTDTQYF. Written as DNA, the CDR3 is TGTGCCAGCAAACCAAATTCACCGGGGGGCGGCACAGATACGCAGTATTTT.

A few counts support this clonotype. The chain couples TRBV7-2 to TRBJ2-5, with D possibly TRBD2 on 5 matching bases. The CDR3 length is 13 residues. Trimming left V 2 bases short and J 5 bases short, with 9 bases between. Germline V lookup: CDR1 SGHTA, CDR2 FQGNSA. CDR3 in DNA: TGTGCCAGCAGCTTACATCAGCGGGAGACCCAGTACTTC. Its protein product is CASSLHQRETQYF.

The chain employs TRBV9 and TRBJ1-5; TRBD1 might be the D (5 bases). Germline CDR1 and CDR2: SGDLS and YYNGEE. This CDR3 comprises 16 residues. Trimming removed 0 bases from V and 2 bases from J, with 12 bases in between. The CDR3 DNA follows: TGTGCCAGCAGCGTAGACTCAGGGTTCGGCAATCAGCCCCAGCATTTT. Amino acid sequence: CASSVDSGFGNQPQHF.

At least ten counts were recorded for this clonotype. The chain is built from TRBV6-6 and TRBJ1-2, with TRBD1 identical over 12 bases. Trimming cost V 6 bases and J 4 bases; bases outside gene matches: 9. Germline assignment: CDR1 MNHNY and CDR2 SVGAGI (reference sequence). This CDR3 comprises 16 residues. DNA of the CDR3: TGTGCCAGCAGCACCGGGACAGGGGGCTCAGGCTATGGCTACACCTTC. This sequence encodes CASSTGTGGSGYGYTF.

This clonotype came up many times. This chain uses TRBV27 with TRBJ1-6, with D unresolved. In germline, CDR1 is MNHEY, CDR2 SMNVEV (reference sequence). The CDR3 has 15 amino acids. Trimming took off 4 bases at V and 9 bases at J, with 16 bases between the two ends. The DNA of the CDR3 is TGTGCCAGCAGTTGGGGTACACCCGGGAGTTCACCCCTCCACTTT. This codes for CASSWGTPGSSPLHF.

The V call is TRBV20-1, the J call TRBJ2-4; D not resolved. Germline V gene data show CDR1 as DFQATT and CDR2 as SNEGSKA (reference sequence). V lost 6 bases, J lost 3 bases, and 12 bases lay in between. This CDR3 region has 13 residues. The CDR3 loop is CSAESRDKNIQYF. CDR3 nucleotides: TGCAGTGCGGAGTCCCGAGACAAAAACATTCAGTACTTC.

The chain carries TRBV12-3 or TRBV12-4 and TRBJ2-1; TRBD1 aligns across 10 bases. The CDR3 contains 16 residues. The trim removed 5 bases at V and 10 bases at J, leaving 14 bases unmatched. The chain's CDR3 is CASSPNAGTGVYEQFF. The CDR3 region has the DNA TGTGCCAGCAGTCCAAACGCCGGGACAGGGGTCTACGAGCAGTTCTTC.

Details on this clonotype: The missing conserved phenylalanine or tryptophan at the end of this CDR3 makes a read error likely. The chain combines TRBV20-1 with TRBJ2-5; possible D gene TRBD1, 6 bases. The germline V gene encodes CDR1 DFQATT and CDR2 SNEGSKA (reference sequence). V gave up 6 bases and J gave up 1 base, with 18 bases separating them. The CDR3 length is 15 residues. The CDR3 bases are TGCAGTGCCCCTTATTGGGGACAAGCCCAAGAGACCCAGTACTGC. It codes for CSAPYWGQAQETQYC.